This TCR beta chain originates from a study of T cell changes during pregnancy in multiple sclerosis (dated by TCRdb to the late 2010s). Background for the entire study: The study looked at changes in the T cell repertoire across pregnancy in women with multiple sclerosis.

Library prep was done by the immunoSEQ multiplex PCR assay. TCRdb's version of the immuneACCESS table is confined to in-frame rearrangements and falls short of the full clone set. An unresolved V gene accounts for under half of the shortfall where checked; the remainder is of unknown origin. This sample comprises 40,000 or so clones, around nine tenths of them detected only once. The ten largest clones represent more than 0.4% of the sample. In the case of this clone: What antigen it recognizes has not been identified. No much larger clone exists at a distance of one base, and base qualities are not known.

Trimming costs V 5 bases and J 1 base, and their ends lie 8 bases apart. CDR1 and CDR2 are drawn from the germline V gene: MDHEN, SYDVKM. The CDR3 starts with the cysteine, ends with the phenylalanine, and has 13 residues. The DNA shown is the 39-base CDR3, in frame from base 1. This sequence originates from a female donor with multiple sclerosis, enrolled in a pregnancy study. The sequenced sample was CD4+ T cells from peripheral blood mononuclear cells, obtained in the third trimester of pregnancy. The sequence is built from TRBV28 and TRBJ1-1; no D gene can be assigned with confidence. The CDR3: CASSSATNTEAFF. The base sequence is TGTGCCAGCAGTAGCGCAACGAACACTGAAGCTTTCTTT. Outside the CDR3, residues come from the reference TRBV28 and TRBJ1-1 proteins, so the full variable domain is: DVKVTQSSRYLVKRTGEKVFLECVQDMDHENMFWYRQDPGLGLRLIYFSYDVKMKEKGDIPEGYSVSREKKERFSLILESASTNQTSMYLCASSSATNTEAFFGQGTRLTVV.